These 2 T cell receptor beta chains came from one sample sequenced in a study of identical twins. MiXCR, applied by TCRdb to the 5' RACE reads, yields one record per CDR3 protein. In the table there are under 250,000 distinct CDR3 sequences, 6% to 9% of which are singletons. In addition, the sample was reused for a study of yellow fever vaccine responses in identical twins.

Specimen: memory (CD45RO+) T cells sorted from blood. These receptors all come from a woman aged 18-30 years in good health.

This clonotype appeared a few times. The chain couples TRBV18 to TRBJ2-7, with no clear D. With 6 bases removed from V and 4 bases from J, the gap between germline ends came to 1 base. The length of the CDR3 is 9 residues. Germline V gene sequence: CDR1 KGHSH, CDR2 LQKENI. CDR3 sequence: CASSYEQYF. The CDR3 coding sequence is TGTGCCAGCTCGTACGAGCAGTACTTC.

This clonotype was counted a few times. The chain couples TRBV20-1 to TRBJ1-6, with D uncertain. Between the trimmed V and J ends, which lost 0 bases and 0 bases, there was a span of 9 bases. Per germline, CDR1 DFQATT and CDR2 SNEGSKA (reference sequence). There are 16 residues in the CDR3. CDR3: CSAREDSSSYNSPLHF. Here the CDR3 DNA reads TGCAGTGCTAGAGAGGACTCGAGCTCCTATAATTCACCCCTCCACTTT.